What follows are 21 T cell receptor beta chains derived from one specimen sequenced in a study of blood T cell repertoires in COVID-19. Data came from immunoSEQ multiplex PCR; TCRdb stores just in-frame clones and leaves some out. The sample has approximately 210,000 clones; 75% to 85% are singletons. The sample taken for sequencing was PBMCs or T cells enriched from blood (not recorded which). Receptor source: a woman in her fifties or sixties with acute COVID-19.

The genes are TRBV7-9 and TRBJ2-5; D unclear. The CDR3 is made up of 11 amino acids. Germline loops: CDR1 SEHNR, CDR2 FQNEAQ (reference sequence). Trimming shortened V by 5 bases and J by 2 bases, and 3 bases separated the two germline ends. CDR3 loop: CASSVQETQYF. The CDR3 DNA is TGTGCCAGCAGCGTACAAGAGACCCAGTACTTC.

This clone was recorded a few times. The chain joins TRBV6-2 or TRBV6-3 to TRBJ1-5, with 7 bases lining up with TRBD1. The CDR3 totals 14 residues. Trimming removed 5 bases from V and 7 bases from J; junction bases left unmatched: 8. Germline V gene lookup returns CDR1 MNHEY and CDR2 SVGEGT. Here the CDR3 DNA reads TGTGCCAGCAGTCAAACAGGGGCGATCCAGCCCCAGCATTTT. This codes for CASSQTGAIQPQHF.

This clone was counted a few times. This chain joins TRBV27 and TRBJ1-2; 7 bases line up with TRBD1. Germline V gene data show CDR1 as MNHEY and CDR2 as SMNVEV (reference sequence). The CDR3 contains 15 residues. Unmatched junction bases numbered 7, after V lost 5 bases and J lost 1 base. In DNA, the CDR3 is TGTGCCAGCAGTCCTCGGACAGGCTATAACTATGGCTACACCTTC. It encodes CASSPRTGYNYGYTF.

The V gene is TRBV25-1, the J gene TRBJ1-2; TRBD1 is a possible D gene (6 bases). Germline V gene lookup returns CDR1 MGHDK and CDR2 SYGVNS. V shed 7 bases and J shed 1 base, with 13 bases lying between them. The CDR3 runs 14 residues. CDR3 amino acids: CASTSGGLNYGYTF. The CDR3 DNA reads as TGTGCCAGCACTTCCGGGGGGCTTAACTATGGCTACACCTTC.

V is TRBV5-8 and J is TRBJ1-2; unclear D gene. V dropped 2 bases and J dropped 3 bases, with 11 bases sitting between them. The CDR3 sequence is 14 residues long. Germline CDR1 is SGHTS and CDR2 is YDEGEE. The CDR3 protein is CASSLNLADYGYTF. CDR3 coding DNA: TGTGCCAGCAGCTTAAATCTGGCGGACTATGGCTACACCTTC.

The CDR3 DNA is TGTGCCAGCAGCTTGGGGGGAGCTGGGGCCAACGTCCTGACTTTC. Translating it yields CASSLGGAGANVLTF. This sequence joins TRBV7-3 and TRBJ2-6; possibly TRBD2 for D (6 bases). The length of the CDR3 is 15 residues. V lost 3 bases to trimming and J lost 2 bases, with 8 bases between them. Germline CDR1 is SGHTA and CDR2 is FQGTGA.

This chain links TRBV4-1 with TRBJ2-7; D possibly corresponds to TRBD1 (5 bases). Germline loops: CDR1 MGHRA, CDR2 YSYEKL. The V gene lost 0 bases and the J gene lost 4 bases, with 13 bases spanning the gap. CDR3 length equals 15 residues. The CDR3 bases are TGCGCCAGCAGCCAAGATCTCGACAGCACATACGAGCAGTACGTC. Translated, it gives CASSQDLDSTYEQYV.

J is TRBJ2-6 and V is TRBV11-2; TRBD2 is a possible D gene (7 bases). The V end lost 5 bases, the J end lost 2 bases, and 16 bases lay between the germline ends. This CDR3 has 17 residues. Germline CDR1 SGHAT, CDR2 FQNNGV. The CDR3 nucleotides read TGTGCCAGCAGCCCTACAGGGAGGGTCACTGGGGCCAACGTCCTGACTTTC. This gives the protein CASSPTGRVTGANVLTF.

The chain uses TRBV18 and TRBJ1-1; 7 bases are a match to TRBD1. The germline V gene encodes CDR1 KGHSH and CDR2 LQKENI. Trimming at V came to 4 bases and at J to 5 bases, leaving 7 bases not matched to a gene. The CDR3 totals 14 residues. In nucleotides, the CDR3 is TGTGCCAGCTCACTGGATCCCAGGGGGACTGAAGCTTTCTTT. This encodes CASSLDPRGTEAFF.

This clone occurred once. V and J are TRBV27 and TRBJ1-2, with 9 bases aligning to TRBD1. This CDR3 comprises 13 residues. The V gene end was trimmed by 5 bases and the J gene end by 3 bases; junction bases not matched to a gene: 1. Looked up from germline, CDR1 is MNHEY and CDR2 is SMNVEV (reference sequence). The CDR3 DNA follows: TGTGCCAGCAGTCGGACAGGGGACTATGGCTACACCTTC. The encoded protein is CASSRTGDYGYTF.

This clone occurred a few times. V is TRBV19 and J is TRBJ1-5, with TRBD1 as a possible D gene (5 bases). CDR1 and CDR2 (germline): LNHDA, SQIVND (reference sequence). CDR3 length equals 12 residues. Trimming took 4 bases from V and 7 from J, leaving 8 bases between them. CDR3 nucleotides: TGTGCCAGTAGTAGGACACCGCAGCCCCAGCATTTT. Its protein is CASSRTPQPQHF.

CDR3 sequence: CASSLALIGEETQYF. The CDR3 DNA follows: TGTGCCAGCAGCTTAGCCCTGATAGGGGAAGAGACCCAGTACTTC. The genes are TRBV7-2 and TRBJ2-5, with D maybe TRBD1 (5 bases). Germline loops: CDR1 SGHTA, CDR2 FQGNSA. Trimming stripped 0 bases from V and 3 bases from J, with 11 bases between. The CDR3 length is 15 residues.

The chain's CDR3 is CASYRNEKLFF. The CDR3 nucleotides read TGTGCCAGTTACAGAAATGAAAAACTGTTTTTT. The chain has TRBV19 and TRBJ1-4; no reliable D call. V was pared by 8 bases and J by 5 bases, with 6 bases between. The germline gives CDR1 LNHDA, CDR2 SQIVND (reference sequence). This CDR3 is built from 11 residues.

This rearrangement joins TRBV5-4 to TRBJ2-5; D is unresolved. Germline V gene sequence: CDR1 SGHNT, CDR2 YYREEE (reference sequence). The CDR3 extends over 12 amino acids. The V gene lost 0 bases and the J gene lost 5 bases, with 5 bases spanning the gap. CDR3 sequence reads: CASSLDFETQYF. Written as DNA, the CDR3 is TGTGCCAGCAGCTTGGACTTCGAGACCCAGTACTTC.

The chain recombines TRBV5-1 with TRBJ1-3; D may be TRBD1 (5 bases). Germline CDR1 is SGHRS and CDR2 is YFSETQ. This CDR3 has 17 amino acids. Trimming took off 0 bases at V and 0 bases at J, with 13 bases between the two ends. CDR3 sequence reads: CASSLAPGLLSGNTIYF. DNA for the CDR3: TGCGCCAGCAGCTTGGCCCCAGGGCTCCTCTCTGGAAACACCATATATTTT.

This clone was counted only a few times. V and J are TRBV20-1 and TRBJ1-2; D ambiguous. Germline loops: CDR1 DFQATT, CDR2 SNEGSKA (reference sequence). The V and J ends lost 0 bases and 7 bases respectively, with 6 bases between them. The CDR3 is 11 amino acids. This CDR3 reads CSARDSTGYTF. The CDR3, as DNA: TGCAGTGCTAGAGATAGTACTGGCTACACCTTC.

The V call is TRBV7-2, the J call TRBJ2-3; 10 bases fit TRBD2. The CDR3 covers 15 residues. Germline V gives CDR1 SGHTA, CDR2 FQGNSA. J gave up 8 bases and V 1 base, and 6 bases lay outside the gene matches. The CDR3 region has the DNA TGTGCCAGCAGCTTAGGAGCGGGGGGGCCCTCTACGCAGTATTTT. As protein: CASSLGAGGPSTQYF.

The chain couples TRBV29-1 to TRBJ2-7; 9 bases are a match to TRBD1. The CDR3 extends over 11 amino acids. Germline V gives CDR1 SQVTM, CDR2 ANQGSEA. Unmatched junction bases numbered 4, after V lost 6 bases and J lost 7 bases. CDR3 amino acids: CSVGQGEEQYV. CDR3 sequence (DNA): TGCAGCGTGGGACAGGGTGAGGAGCAGTACGTC.

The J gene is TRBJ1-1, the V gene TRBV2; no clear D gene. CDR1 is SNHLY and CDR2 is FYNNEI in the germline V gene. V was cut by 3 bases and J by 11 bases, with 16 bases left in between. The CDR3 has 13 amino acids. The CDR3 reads CASSDEGRGKAFF. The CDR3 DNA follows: TGTGCCAGCAGTGACGAGGGCCGTGGCAAGGCTTTCTTT.

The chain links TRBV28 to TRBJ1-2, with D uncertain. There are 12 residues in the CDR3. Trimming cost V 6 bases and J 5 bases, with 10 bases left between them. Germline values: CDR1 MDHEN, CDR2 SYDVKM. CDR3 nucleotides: TGTGCCAGCAGCCTAGTTAGATATGGCTACACCTTC. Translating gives CASSLVRYGYTF.

The CDR3 reads CASSLTGGANYGYTF. In DNA form, the CDR3 reads TGTGCCAGCAGTTTGACAGGGGGCGCAAACTATGGCTACACCTTC. The chain recombines TRBV5-5 with TRBJ1-2; 10 positions match TRBD1. V lost 5 bases and J lost 2; bases outside the gene matches: 6. The germline CDR1 and CDR2 sequences are SGHKS and YYEKEE (reference sequence). This CDR3 has 15 residues.